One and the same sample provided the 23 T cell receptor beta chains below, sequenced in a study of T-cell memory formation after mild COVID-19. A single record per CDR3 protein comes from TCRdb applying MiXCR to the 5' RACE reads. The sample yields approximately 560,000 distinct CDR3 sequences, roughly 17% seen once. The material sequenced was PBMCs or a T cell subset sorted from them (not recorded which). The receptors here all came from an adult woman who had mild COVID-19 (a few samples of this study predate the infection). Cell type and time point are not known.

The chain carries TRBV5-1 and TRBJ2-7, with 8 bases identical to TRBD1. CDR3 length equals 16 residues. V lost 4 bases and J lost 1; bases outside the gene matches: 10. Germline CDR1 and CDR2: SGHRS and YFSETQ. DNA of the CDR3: TGCGCCAGCAGCCGGGACCCCGGACAGGGATCCTACGAGCAGTACTTC. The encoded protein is CASSRDPGQGSYEQYF.

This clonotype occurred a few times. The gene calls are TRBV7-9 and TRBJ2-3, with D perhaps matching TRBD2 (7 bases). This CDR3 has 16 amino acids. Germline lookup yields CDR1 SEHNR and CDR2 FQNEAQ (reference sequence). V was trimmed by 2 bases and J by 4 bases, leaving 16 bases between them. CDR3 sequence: CASSLLGGPRSDTQYF. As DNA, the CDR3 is TGTGCCAGCAGCTTACTCGGGGGGCCCCGCTCAGATACGCAGTATTTT.

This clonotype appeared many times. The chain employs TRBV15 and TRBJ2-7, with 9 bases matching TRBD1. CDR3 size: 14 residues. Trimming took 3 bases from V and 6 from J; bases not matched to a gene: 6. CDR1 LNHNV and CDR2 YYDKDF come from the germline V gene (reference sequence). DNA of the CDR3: TGTGCCACCAGCAGCCGGGACAGGGTGTTCGAGCAGTACTTC. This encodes CATSSRDRVFEQYF.

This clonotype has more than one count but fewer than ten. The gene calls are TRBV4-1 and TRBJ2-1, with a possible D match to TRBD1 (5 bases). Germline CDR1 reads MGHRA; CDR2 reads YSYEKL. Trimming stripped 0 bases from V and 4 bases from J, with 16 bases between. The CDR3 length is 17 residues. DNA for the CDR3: TGCGCCAGCAGCCAAGACGGCGCGGCCGCAGGGTACAATGAGCAGTTCTTC. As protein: CASSQDGAAAGYNEQFF.

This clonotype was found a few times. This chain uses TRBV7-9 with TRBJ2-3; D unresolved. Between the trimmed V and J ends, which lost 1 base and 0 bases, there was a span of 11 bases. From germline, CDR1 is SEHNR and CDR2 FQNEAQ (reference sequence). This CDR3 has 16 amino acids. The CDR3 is CASSLGSGTSTDTQYF. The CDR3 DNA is TGTGCCAGCAGCTTAGGGTCAGGAACTAGCACAGATACGCAGTATTTT.

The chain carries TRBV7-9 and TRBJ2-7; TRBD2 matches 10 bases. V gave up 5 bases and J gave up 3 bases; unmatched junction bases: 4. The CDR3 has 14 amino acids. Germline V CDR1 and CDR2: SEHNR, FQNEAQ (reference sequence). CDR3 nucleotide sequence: TGTGCCAGCAGCCCTAGCGGGGGCCACTACGAGCAGTACTTC. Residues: CASSPSGGHYEQYF.

The CDR3, as DNA: TGTGCCAGCAGTGCTAATACAGGGTCCAAAAACATTCAGTACTTC. It specifies CASSANTGSKNIQYF. This rearrangement joins TRBV7-6 to TRBJ2-4; D perhaps matches TRBD1 (6 bases). CDR1 is SGHVS, CDR2 FNYEAQ, per germline. The V gene lost 6 bases and the J gene lost 2 bases, with 14 bases spanning the gap. The CDR3 is 15 amino acids. The complete variable domain, with remaining parts taken from reference TRBV7-6 and TRBJ2-4, reads GAGVSQSPRYKVTKRGQDVALRCDPISGHVSLYWYRQALGQGPEFLTYFNYEAQQDKSGLPNDRFSAERPEGSISTLTIQRTEQRDSAMYRCASSANTGSKNIQYFGAGTRLSVL.

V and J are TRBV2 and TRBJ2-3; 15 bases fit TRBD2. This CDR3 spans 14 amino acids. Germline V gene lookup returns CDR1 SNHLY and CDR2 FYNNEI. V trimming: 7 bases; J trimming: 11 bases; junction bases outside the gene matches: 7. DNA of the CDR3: TGTGCCAGCACTCAAGGGACTAGCGGGAGGTGGCAGTATTTT. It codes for CASTQGTSGRWQYF.

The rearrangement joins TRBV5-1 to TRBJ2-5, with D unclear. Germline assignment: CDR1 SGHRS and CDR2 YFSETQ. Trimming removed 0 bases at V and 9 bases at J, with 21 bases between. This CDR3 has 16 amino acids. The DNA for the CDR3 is TGCGCCAGCAGCTTGGGCACTCACCCCGTCCCTGGGGCCCAGTACTTC. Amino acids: CASSLGTHPVPGAQYF.

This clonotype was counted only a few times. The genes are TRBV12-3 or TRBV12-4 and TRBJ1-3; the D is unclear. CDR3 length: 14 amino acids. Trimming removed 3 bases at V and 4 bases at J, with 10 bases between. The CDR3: CASSFWVAGNTIYF. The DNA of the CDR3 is TGTGCCAGCAGTTTCTGGGTTGCAGGAAACACCATATATTTT.

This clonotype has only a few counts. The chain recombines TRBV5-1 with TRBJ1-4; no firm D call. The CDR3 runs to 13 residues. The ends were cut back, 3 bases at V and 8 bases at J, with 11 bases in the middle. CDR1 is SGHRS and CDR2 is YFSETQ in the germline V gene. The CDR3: CASSSHLSEKLFF. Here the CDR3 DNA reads TGCGCCAGCAGCTCCCACCTGTCGGAAAAACTGTTTTTT.

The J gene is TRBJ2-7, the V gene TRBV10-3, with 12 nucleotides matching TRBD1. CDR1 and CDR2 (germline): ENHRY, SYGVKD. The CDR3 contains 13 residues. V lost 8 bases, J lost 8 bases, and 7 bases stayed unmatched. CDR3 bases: TGTGCCATCTCTGGGACAGGGGGCTCAAAGCAGTACTTC. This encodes CAISGTGGSKQYF.

The CDR3 protein is CASSEFPDSTDTQYF. In nucleotides, the CDR3 is TGTGCCAGCAGTGAATTCCCGGACAGCACAGATACGCAGTATTTT. The chain uses TRBV25-1 and TRBJ2-3; D uncertain. V was shortened by 1 base and J by 0 bases, with 8 bases between the two germline ends. This CDR3 contains 15 residues. CDR1 and CDR2 (germline): MGHDK, SYGVNS. The full variable domain, in which reference TRBV25-1 and TRBJ2-3 provide the parts outside the CDR3, is EADIYQTPRYLVIGTGKKITLECSQTMGHDKMYWYQQDPGMELHLIHYSYGVNSTEKGDLSSESTVSRIRTEHFPLTLESARPSHTSQYLCASSEFPDSTDTQYFGPGTRLTVL.

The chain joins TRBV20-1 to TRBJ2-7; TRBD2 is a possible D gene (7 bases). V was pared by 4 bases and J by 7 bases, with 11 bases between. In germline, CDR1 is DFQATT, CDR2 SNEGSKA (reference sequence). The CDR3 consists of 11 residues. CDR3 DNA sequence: TGCAGTGCTACAGGGGAGGGGGAGCAGTACTTC. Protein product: CSATGEGEQYF.

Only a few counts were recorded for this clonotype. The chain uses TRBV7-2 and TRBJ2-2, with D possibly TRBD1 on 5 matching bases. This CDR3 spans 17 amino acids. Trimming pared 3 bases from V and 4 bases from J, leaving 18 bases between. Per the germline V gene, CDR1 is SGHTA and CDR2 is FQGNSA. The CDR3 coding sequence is TGTGCCAGCAGCTTTCCCACAGGCCCCAAGGGCACCGGGGAGCTGTTTTTT. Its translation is CASSFPTGPKGTGELFF.

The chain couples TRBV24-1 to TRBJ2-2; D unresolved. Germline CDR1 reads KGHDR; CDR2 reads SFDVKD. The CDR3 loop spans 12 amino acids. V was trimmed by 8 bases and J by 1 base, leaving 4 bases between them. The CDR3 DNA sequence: TGTGCCACCACGGGGAACACCGGGGAGCTGTTTTTT. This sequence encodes CATTGNTGELFF.

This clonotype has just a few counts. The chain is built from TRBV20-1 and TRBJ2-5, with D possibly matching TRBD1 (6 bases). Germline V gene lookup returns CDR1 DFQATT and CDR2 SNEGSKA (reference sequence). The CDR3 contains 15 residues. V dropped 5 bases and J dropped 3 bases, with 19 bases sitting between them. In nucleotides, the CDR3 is TGCAGTGCTCTACCCCGGACAGCCCCCGAAGAGACCCAGTACTTC. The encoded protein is CSALPRTAPEETQYF.

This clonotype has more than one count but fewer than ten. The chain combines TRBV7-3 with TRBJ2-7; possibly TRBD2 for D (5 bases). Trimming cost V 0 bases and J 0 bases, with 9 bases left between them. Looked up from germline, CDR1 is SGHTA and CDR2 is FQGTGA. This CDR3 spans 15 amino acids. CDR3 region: CASSLTAGDSYEQYF. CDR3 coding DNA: TGTGCCAGCAGCTTAACGGCCGGGGACTCCTACGAGCAGTACTTC.

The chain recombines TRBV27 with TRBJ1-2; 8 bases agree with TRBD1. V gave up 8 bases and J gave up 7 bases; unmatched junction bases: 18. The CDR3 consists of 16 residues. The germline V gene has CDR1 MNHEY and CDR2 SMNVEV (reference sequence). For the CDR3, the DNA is TGTGCCAGCTCCTCTCCAACGAGGACAGGGCTGGGTGGCTACACCTTC. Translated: CASSSPTRTGLGGYTF.

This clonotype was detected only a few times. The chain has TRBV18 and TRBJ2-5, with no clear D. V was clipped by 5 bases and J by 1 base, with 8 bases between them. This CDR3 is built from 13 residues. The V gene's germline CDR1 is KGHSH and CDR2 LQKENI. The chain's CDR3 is CASSSNTQETQYF. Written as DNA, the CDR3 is TGTGCCAGCTCATCAAATACCCAAGAGACCCAGTACTTC.

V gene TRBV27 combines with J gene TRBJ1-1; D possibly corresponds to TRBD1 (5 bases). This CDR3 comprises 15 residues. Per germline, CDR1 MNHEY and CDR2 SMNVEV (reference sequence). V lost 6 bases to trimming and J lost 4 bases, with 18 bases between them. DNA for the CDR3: TGTGCCAGCAGGAGAGGGACTGAATGGGTCACTGAAGCTTTCTTT. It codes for CASRRGTEWVTEAFF.

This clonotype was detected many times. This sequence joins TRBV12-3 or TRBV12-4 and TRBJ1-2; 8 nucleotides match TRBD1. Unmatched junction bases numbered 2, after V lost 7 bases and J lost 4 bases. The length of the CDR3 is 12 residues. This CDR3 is CASKTGGYGYTF. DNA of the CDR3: TGTGCCAGCAAAACAGGGGGCTATGGCTACACCTTC.

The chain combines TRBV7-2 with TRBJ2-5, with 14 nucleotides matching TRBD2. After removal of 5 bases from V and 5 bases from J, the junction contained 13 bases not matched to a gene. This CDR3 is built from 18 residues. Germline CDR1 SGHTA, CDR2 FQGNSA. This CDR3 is CASSPRGTSGSWGETQYF. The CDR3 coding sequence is TGTGCCAGCAGCCCCCGAGGGACTAGCGGGAGCTGGGGGGAGACCCAGTACTTC.